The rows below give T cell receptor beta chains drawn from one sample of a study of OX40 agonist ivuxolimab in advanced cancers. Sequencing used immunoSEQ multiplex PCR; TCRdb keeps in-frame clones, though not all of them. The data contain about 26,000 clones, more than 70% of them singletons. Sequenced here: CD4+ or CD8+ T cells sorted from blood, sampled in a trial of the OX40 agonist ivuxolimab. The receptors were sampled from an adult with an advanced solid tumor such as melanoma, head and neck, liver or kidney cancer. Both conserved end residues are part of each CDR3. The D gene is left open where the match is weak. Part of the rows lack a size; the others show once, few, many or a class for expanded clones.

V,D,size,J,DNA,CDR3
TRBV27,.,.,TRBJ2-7,TGTGCCAGCACCACCACAGGGGCGGGAAGAAGGGTTCGCTACGAGCAGTACTTC,CASTTTGAGRRVRYEQYF
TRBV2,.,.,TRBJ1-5,TGTGCCAGCAGTGAAGCGGGCCCGGGGGCACGAAATCAGCCCCAGCATTTT,CASSEAGPGARNQPQHF
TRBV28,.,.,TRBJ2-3,TGTGCCAGCAGTTTATTAGCGAGCACAGATACGCAGTATTTT,CASSLLASTDTQYF
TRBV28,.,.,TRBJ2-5,TGTGCCAGCAGTTCTTACGCCGGGGGTAGCTTCGAGACCCAGTACTTC,CASSSYAGGSFETQYF
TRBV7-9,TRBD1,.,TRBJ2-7,TGTGCCAGCAGCTTAGGTGTGGGGCAGGGGGCATCCAACTACGAGCAGTACTTC,CASSLGVGQGASNYEQYF
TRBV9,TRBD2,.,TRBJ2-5,TGTGCCAGCAGCCGACTAGCGGTTCAAGAGACCCAGTACTTC,CASSRLAVQETQYF
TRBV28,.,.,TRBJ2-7,TGTGCCAGCAGTTACACTTCCTACGAGCAGTACTTC,CASSYTSYEQYF
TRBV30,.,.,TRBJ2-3,TGTGCCGGTCGGGACCCAAGCACAGATACGCAGTATTTT,CAGRDPSTDTQYF
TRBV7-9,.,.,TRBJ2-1,TGTGCCAGCGTAGGGTACGGGGACGGGACGGACTACAATGAGCAGTTCTTC,CASVGYGDGTDYNEQFF
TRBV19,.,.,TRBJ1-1,TGTGCCAGTAGTATCATGGGGGCAACTGAAGCTTTCTTT,CASSIMGATEAFF
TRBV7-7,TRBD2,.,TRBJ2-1,TGTGCCAGCAGCTTATTACTAGCGGACTACAATGAGCAGTTCTTC,CASSLLLADYNEQFF
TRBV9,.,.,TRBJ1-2,TGTGCCAGCAGCGTCTCGGTGGGGGGAGTAAGCTATGGCTACACCTTC,CASSVSVGGVSYGYTF
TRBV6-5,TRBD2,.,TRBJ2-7,TGTGCCAGCAGCAGCTTAGCGGGGAGCTCCTACGAGCAGTACTTC,CASSSLAGSSYEQYF
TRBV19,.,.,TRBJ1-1,TGTGCCAGTAGTATAGATCTTCGAACACTTGAAGCTTTCTTT,CASSIDLRTLEAFF
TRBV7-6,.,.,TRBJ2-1,TGTGCCTCAAGCCAGGGCAATGAGCAGTTCTTC,CASSQGNEQFF
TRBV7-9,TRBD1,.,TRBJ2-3,TGTGCCAGCAGCTTTGGACAGGGGTTCACAGATACGCAGTATTTT,CASSFGQGFTDTQYF
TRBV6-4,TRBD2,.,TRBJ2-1,TGTGCCAGCAGTCCCGGGACTAGCTTGAATGAGCAGTTCTTC,CASSPGTSLNEQFF
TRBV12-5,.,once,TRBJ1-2,TGTGCTAGTGGTTTGGCCCTGGGAGCATCGAGAGGAGTTAGTGGCTACACCTTC,CASGLALGASRGVSGYTF
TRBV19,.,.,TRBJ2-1,TGTGCCAGTAGTATAGCTGGTCGGTCGCGTGAGCAGTTCTTC,CASSIAGRSREQFF
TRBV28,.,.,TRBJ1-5,TGTGCCAGCAGCTTGGCCGGGGACGGTCAGCCCCAGCATTTT,CASSLAGDGQPQHF
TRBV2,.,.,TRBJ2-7,TGTGCCAGCAGGGGGTACGAGCAGTACTTC,CASRGYEQYF
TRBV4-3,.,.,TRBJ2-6,TGCGCCAGCAGCCAAGAAGGCATCGCCTCTGGGGCCAACGTCCTGACTTTC,CASSQEGIASGANVLTF
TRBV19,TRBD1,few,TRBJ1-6,TGTGCCAGTAGTACAGGAACAGGGGCAAATTCACCCCTCCACTTT,CASSTGTGANSPLHF
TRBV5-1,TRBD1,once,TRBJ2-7,TGCGCCAGCAGCTTAGGACAGGGGGCGATTCGGCCTTACGAGCAGTACTTC,CASSLGQGAIRPYEQYF
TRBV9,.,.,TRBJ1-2,TGTGCCAGCAGCGTAAGTGCTAACAGAAACTATGGCTACACCTTC,CASSVSANRNYGYTF
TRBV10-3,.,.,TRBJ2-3,TGTGCCGCGGGGAACGAGCGGCGTATGAATACGCAGTATTTT,CAAGNERRMNTQYF
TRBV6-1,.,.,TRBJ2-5,TGTGCCAGCAGTGAATTTACGGACGGGGGAGAGACCCAGTACTTC,CASSEFTDGGETQYF
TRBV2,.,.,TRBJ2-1,TGTGCCAGCGGAAGTCGGGGCGGGCCCAGGATCCTGGGTGAGCAGTTCTTC,CASGSRGGPRILGEQFF
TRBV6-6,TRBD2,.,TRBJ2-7,TGTGCCAGCAGTTACTCGGTAGCGGGATTACTCTACGAGCAGTACTTC,CASSYSVAGLLYEQYF
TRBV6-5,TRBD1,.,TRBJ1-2,TGTGCCAGCACCCAGGGGGGAGGCTATGGCTACACCTTC,CASTQGGGYGYTF
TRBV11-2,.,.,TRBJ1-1,TGTGCCAGCAAGCATTACACTGAAGCTTTCTTT,CASKHYTEAFF
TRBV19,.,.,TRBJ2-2,TGTGCCAGTAGTCAGGGGTCCCTTGCCGGGGAGCTGTTTTTT,CASSQGSLAGELFF
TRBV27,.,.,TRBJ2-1,TGTGCCAGCAGTGAGGGACTTGGGGGACGGAATGAGCAGTTCTTC,CASSEGLGGRNEQFF
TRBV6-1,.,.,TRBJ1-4,TGTGCCAGCAGTGAAAGGGTGGGGCGATCAAATGAAAAACTGTTTTTT,CASSERVGRSNEKLFF
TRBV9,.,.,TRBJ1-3,TGTGCCAGTGGACGTAACTCTGGAAACACCATATATTTT,CASGRNSGNTIYF
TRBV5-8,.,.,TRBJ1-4,TGTGCCAGCAGCTTGTCGCAGGCAGCCTTT,CASSLSQAAF
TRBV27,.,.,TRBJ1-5,TGTGCCAGCAGTTTATCGGCAGCCGGAAATCAGCCCCAGCATTTT,CASSLSAAGNQPQHF
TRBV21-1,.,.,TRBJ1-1,TGTGCCAGCAGCAAAGGGTTAGGACAGGAGAACACTGAAGCTTTCTTT,CASSKGLGQENTEAFF
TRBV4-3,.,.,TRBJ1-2,TGCGCCAGCAGCCAATCCGGCCATTCTAACTATGGCTACACCTTC,CASSQSGHSNYGYTF
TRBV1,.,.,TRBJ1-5,TGCACCAGCAGCCACGGTCCGGGGGTTTATAGCAATCAGCCCCAGCATTTT,CTSSHGPGVYSNQPQHF
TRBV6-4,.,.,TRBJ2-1,TGTGCCAGCAGTGATGGTAAGAATGAGCAGTTCTTC,CASSDGKNEQFF
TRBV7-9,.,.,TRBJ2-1,TGTGCCAGCAGCTTAGCGGACTATTACAATGAGCAGTTCTTC,CASSLADYYNEQFF
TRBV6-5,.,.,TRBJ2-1,TGTGCCAGCAGCCTCGACAGCGCCTACAATGAGCAGTTCTTC,CASSLDSAYNEQFF
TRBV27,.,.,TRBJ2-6,TGTGCCAGCAGTTTAGGAGTACCTGGGGCCAACGTCCTGACTTTC,CASSLGVPGANVLTF
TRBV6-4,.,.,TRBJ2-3,TGTGCCAGCAGCGACCAAGGGGGGGTCACAGATACGCAGTATTTT,CASSDQGGVTDTQYF
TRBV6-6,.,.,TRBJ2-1,TGTGCCAGCAGCCCCTCCGGGACGGGATACAATGAGCAGTTCTTC,CASSPSGTGYNEQFF
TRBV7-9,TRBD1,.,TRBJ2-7,TGTGCCAGCAGCCGGGACAGGGAGTACGAGCAGTACTTC,CASSRDREYEQYF
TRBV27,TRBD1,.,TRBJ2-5,TGTGCCAGCAGTTGGCGCCAGAGGGGGCAAGTGGAAGAGACCCAGCACTTC,CASSWRQRGQVEETQHF
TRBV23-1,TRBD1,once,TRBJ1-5,TGCGCCAGCAGCCTCCCCCGACAGGGGGGTCAGCCCCAGCATTTT,CASSLPRQGGQPQHF
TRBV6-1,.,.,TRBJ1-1,TGTGCCAGCAGGGAGTGGACGGTGAACACTGAAGCTTTCTTT,CASREWTVNTEAFF
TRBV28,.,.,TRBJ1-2,TGTGCCAGCAGTTTAAATCGACAGTTCTATGGCTACACCTTC,CASSLNRQFYGYTF
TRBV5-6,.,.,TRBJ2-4,TGTGCCAGCAGCTTGTGGGGTCAGGGAGCCAAAAACATTCAGTACTTC,CASSLWGQGAKNIQYF
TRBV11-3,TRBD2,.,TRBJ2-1,TGTGCCAGCAGCTTTACTAGCGGGGGACCCAATGAGCAGTTCTTC,CASSFTSGGPNEQFF
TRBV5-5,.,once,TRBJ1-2,TGTGCCAGCAGCTTGGCCAAGGGAGGGTCCGGCTACACCTTC,CASSLAKGGSGYTF
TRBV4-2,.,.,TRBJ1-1,TGTGCCAGCAGTGTTTCCGGGGCCTCGAACACTGAAGCTTTCTTT,CASSVSGASNTEAFF
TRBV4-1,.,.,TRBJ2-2,TGCGCCAGCAGCCAAGGAGGGGTACCGAACACCGGGGAGCTGTTTTTT,CASSQGGVPNTGELFF
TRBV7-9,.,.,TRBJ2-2,TGTGCCAGCAGCGAGGGGACCGGGGTGGAGCTGTTTTTT,CASSEGTGVELFF
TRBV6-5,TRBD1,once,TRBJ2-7,TGTGCCAGCGCCAGGACAGGGGGCCACGAGCAGTACTTC,CASARTGGHEQYF
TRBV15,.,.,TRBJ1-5,TGTGCCACCAGCAGAGATCGGTCTTTTAATCAGCCCCAGCATTTT,CATSRDRSFNQPQHF
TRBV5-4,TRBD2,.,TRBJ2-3,TGTGCCAGCAGCCCGGGGACTAGCGGGGGGGCCAGCACAGATACGCAGTATTTT,CASSPGTSGGASTDTQYF